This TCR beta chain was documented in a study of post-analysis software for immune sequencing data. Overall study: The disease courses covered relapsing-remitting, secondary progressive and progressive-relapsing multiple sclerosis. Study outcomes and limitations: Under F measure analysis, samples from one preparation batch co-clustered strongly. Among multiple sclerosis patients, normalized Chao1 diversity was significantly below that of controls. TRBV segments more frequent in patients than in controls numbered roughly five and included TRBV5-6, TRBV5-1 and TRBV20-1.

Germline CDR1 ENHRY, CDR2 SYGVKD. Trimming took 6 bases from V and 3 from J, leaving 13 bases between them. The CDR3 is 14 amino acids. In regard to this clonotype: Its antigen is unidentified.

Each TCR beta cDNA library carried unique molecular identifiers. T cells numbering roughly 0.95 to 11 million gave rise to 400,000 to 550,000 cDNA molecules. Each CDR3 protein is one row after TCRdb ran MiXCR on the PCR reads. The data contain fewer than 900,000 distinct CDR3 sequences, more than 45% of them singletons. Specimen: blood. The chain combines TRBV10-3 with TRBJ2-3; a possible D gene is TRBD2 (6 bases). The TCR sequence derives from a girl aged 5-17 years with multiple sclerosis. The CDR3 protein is CAIRGGGRTDTQYF. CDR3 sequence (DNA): TGTGCCATCAGGGGGGGAGGTCGGACAGATACGCAGTATTTT.